This TCR beta chain was sequenced during a study of cytomegalovirus exposure and HLA in healthy donors. Points from the study as a whole: A later analysis associated 16,951 TCR beta sequences with HLA alleles at a 0.05 false discovery rate. The authors later found most CMV-associated TCR beta chains appeared HLA-restricted.

Worth noting for this clone: Its cognate antigen is unknown.

The CDR3 is 13 amino acids. V was shortened by 5 bases and J by 0 bases, with 6 bases between the two germline ends. Germline V lookup: CDR1 LGHNA, CDR2 YNFKEQ. With 60 Vbeta and 13 Jbeta primers, the PCR was carried out. Some clones are missing from TCRdb's copy, which holds only in-frame ones; the method was immunoSEQ multiplex PCR. The profile shows around 130,000 clones, roughly 88% of them singletons. Sequencing was performed on PBMCs. The chain joins TRBV4-2 to TRBJ2-3; D gene unclear. The sequence derives from a man aged 50 to 60 in good health and CMV-seronegative. The DNA for the CDR3 is TGTGCCAGCAGCTCCCATAGCACAGATACGCAGTATTTT. This gives the protein CASSSHSTDTQYF.